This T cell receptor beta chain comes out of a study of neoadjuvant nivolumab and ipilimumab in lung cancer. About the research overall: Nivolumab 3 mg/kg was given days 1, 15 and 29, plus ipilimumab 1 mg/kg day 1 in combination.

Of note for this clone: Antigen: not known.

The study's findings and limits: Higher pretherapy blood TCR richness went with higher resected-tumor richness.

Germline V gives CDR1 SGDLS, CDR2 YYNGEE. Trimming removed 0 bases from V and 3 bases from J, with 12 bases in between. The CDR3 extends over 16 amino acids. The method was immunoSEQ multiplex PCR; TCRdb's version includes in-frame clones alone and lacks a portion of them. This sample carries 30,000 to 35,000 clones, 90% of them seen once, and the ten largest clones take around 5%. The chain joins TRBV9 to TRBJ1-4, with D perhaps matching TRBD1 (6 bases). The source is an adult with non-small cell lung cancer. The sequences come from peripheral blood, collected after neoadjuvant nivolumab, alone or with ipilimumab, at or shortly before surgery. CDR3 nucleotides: TGTGCCAGCAGCGTAGATATGGGGGCTGCTAATGAAAAACTGTTTTTT. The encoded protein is CASSVDMGAANEKLFF.